These 13 T cell receptor beta chains share one sample of origin, sequenced in a study of T cell repertoires in cytomegalovirus infection. TCRdb called the reads again in MiXCR, with one record for every CDR3 protein. The sample includes 100,000 or so distinct CDR3 sequences, 20% to 30% of them seen just once. Sequencing was performed on CD8+ T cells from PBMCs. The source is a human donor in good health (CMV status not recorded). Some clones in this sample may be carry-over from other donors' samples.

This clonotype was counted at least ten times. The rearrangement links TRBV7-2 to TRBJ1-4; 7 positions agree with TRBD1. Looked up from germline, CDR1 is SGHTA and CDR2 is FQGNSA. V lost 1 base and J lost 3; bases outside the gene matches: 2. The CDR3 loop spans 15 amino acids. This CDR3 is CASSLDGTANEKLFF. In DNA form, the CDR3 reads TGTGCCAGCAGCTTAGACGGGACAGCTAATGAAAAACTGTTTTTT.

The chain employs TRBV7-1 and TRBJ1-3; 12 nucleotides line up with TRBD1. TRBV7-1 qualifies as an ORF whose function is uncertain. This CDR3 is 16 amino acids long. V trimming: 5 bases; J trimming: 2 bases; junction bases outside the gene matches: 4. The CDR3 bases are TGTGCCAGCAGCGCGGGACAGGGGGCAGCTGGAAACACCATATATTTT. It specifies CASSAGQGAAGNTIYF.

The gene calls are TRBV6-5 and TRBJ2-2, with a tentative D call TRBD2 (6 bases). There are 19 residues in the CDR3. The V end lost 0 bases, the J end lost 2 bases, and 19 bases lay between the germline ends. Germline-derived CDR1 and CDR2 are MNHEY and SVGAGI. The CDR3 here is CASSYSPDLALPNTGELFF. As DNA, the CDR3 is TGTGCCAGCAGTTACTCTCCCGACCTAGCGTTGCCTAACACCGGGGAGCTGTTTTTT.

V usage is TRBV7-3 and J usage is TRBJ1-1; D uncertain. Germline V gives CDR1 SGHTA, CDR2 FQGTGA. Trimming shortened V by 0 bases and J by 0 bases, and 11 bases separated the two germline ends. This CDR3 contains 16 residues. CDR3 region: CASSLTTSKMNTEAFF. The DNA of the CDR3 is TGTGCCAGCAGCTTAACGACTAGTAAGATGAACACTGAAGCTTTCTTT.

Ten or more counts support this clonotype. The chain couples TRBV7-9 to TRBJ1-2; no clear D gene. From germline, CDR1 is SEHNR and CDR2 FQNEAQ (reference sequence). Trimming pared 3 bases from V and 2 bases from J, leaving 7 bases between. CDR3 length: 13 residues. CDR3 region: CASSFVVNYGYTF. The CDR3 DNA sequence: TGTGCCAGCAGCTTCGTGGTAAACTATGGCTACACCTTC.

The chain is built from TRBV19 and TRBJ1-2; D remains ambiguous. V was clipped by 6 bases and J by 8 bases, with 13 bases between them. This CDR3 contains 12 residues. Germline V gene lookup returns CDR1 LNHDA and CDR2 SQIVND (reference sequence). Here the CDR3 reads CASSPGVAGYTF. In nucleotides, the CDR3 is TGTGCCAGTAGCCCGGGAGTGGCAGGCTACACCTTC. The full variable domain, its missing parts supplied by reference TRBV19 and TRBJ1-2, is DGGITQSPKYLFRKEGQNVTLSCEQNLNHDAMYWYRQDPGQGLRLIYYSQIVNDFQKGDIAEGYSVSREKKESFPLTVTSAQKNPTAFYLCASSPGVAGYTFGSGTRLTVV.

Only a few counts were recorded for this clonotype. The V gene is TRBV10-3, the J gene TRBJ2-3, with D possibly matching TRBD1 (6 bases). This CDR3 is built from 15 residues. Germline V gene sequence: CDR1 ENHRY, CDR2 SYGVKD. The germline V and J ends were trimmed by 3 bases and 0 bases, with 10 bases remaining between them. The CDR3: CAISEGQSSTDTQYF. CDR3 coding DNA: TGTGCCATCAGTGAAGGACAGTCTAGCACAGATACGCAGTATTTT.

This clonotype was picked up many times. The chain employs TRBV7-2 and TRBJ2-3; perhaps TRBD2 as D (5 bases). CDR3 length: 16 amino acids. Germline-derived CDR1 and CDR2 are SGHTA and FQGNSA. V lost 1 base to trimming and J lost 5 bases, with 16 bases between them. The chain's CDR3 is CASSLVLREGGDTQYF. CDR3 coding DNA: TGTGCCAGCAGCTTAGTTCTTCGGGAAGGAGGAGATACGCAGTATTTT.

J is TRBJ2-7 and V is TRBV28; TRBD1 matches 7 bases. V trimming: 3 bases; J trimming: 0 bases; junction bases outside the gene matches: 11. The CDR3 totals 17 residues. Germline loops: CDR1 MDHEN, CDR2 SYDVKM. The CDR3 bases are TGTGCCAGCAGTTTCCTCTTTCCAGGGGGAAGCTCCTACGAGCAGTACTTC. Translating gives CASSFLFPGGSSYEQYF.

This clonotype was seen repeatedly, ten times or more. The chain couples TRBV12-3 or TRBV12-4 to TRBJ2-7; 7 bases map to TRBD1. This CDR3 region has 15 residues. V lost 6 bases, J lost 5 bases, and 13 bases stayed unmatched. CDR3 DNA sequence: TGTGCCAGCAGCGAAGGGGCCAGGGGGTCCCACGAGCAGTACTTC. Its protein product is CASSEGARGSHEQYF.

The V call is TRBV20-1, the J call TRBJ2-7; D unresolved. Germline V gives CDR1 DFQATT, CDR2 SNEGSKA (reference sequence). The CDR3 has 15 residues. The V end lost 2 bases, the J end lost 2 bases, and 16 bases lay between the germline ends. CDR3 sequence (DNA): TGCAGTGCTAGAACTTTGCAGGCTGGGCCCTACGAGCAGTACTTC. This encodes CSARTLQAGPYEQYF.

The chain has TRBV9 and TRBJ1-5, with D possibly being TRBD1 (5 bases). Trimming removed 0 bases at V and 3 bases at J, with 7 bases between. The germline V gene encodes CDR1 SGDLS and CDR2 YYNGEE. The length of the CDR3 is 14 residues. As DNA, the CDR3 is TGTGCCAGCAGCGTAGGGGGCTCCAATCAGCCCCAGCATTTT. Protein product: CASSVGGSNQPQHF.

This clonotype turned up a few times. This rearrangement joins TRBV10-3 to TRBJ1-6; no reliable D call. V lost 3 bases and J 7 bases, leaving 13 bases between the germline ends. From germline, CDR1 is ENHRY and CDR2 SYGVKD. CDR3 length: 15 residues. The DNA for the CDR3 is TGTGCCATCAGTGAAGTCAGTCCAGAGAATTCACCCCTCCACTTT. Its protein is CAISEVSPENSPLHF.